This paragraph covers one T cell receptor beta chain sequence. No antigen is known for it. This record comes from a study of memory CD4+ T cells and cytomegalovirus serostatus. Study context: This sample comes from healthy Belgian adults, about nine CMV seropositive, approximately 22 seronegative. Regarding the study as a whole: Of around 160 reported CMV TCRbeta sequences, under 70 were found in memory CD4+ repertoires.

Sequencing was performed with immunoSEQ multiplex PCR; in TCRdb, only in-frame clones are kept and a portion is missing. The data contain under 55,000 clones, 75% to 85% of them seen just once; the ten biggest clones take up around 0.61%. The germline V and J ends were trimmed by 3 bases and 4 bases, with 8 bases remaining between them. The CDR3 length is 12 residues. Germline V gives CDR1 GTSNPN, CDR2 SVGIG (reference sequence). The sort gate was single viable CD3+CD4+CD8-CD45RO+ cells for memory CD4+ T cells. Serostatus was set by detecting CMV pp150, pp28, p38, p52 IgG. Material: memory CD4+ T cells from blood. The source is an adult in good health and CMV-seronegative. The chain combines TRBV30 with TRBJ2-3; D not certain. The DNA of the CDR3 is TGTGCCTGGAGACCCCAGGCAGATACGCAGTATTTT. Protein product: CAWRPQADTQYF.